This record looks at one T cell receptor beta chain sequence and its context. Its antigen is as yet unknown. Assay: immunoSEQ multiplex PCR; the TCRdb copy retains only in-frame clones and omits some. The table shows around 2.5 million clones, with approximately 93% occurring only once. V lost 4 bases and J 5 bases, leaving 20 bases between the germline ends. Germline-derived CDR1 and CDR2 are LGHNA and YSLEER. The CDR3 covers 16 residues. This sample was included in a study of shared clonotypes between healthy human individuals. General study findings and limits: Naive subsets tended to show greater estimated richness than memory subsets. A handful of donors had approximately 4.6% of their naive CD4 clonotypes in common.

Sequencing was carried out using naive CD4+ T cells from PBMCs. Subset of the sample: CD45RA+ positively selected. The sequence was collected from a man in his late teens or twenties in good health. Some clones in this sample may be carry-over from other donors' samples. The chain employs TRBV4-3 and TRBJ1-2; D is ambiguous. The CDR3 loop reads CASSRETASVQYGYTF. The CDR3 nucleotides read TGCGCCAGCAGCCGTGAAACTGCCAGCGTACAATATGGCTACACCTTC.